These T cell receptor beta chains were read from a single sample in a study of T-cell reconstitution after alpha-beta-depleted transplantation in children. TCRdb reanalysed the PCR reads using MiXCR and keeps one entry per CDR3 protein. The data contain about 400,000 distinct CDR3 sequences, less than 15% of them seen just once; the ten biggest clones take up about 4.5%. This material consisted of PBMCs, taken from the stem cell graft. Receptor source: a human donor who donated a stem cell graft to a child with Fanconi anemia. The CDR3 runs from the conserved cysteine through the conserved F or W. D genes are given only for firm matches. The listing skips clone size in some rows; elsewhere it reads once, few, many or a size class.

D,size,V,J,CDR3,DNA
TRBD1,many,TRBV5-1,TRBJ2-1,CASSPLDRVGEQFF,TGCGCCAGCAGCCCCCTGGACAGGGTCGGTGAGCAGTTCTTC
-,many,TRBV29-1,TRBJ1-1,CSVESPWGTEAFF,TGCAGCGTTGAGTCCCCCTGGGGGACTGAAGCTTTCTTT
-,many,TRBV10-3,TRBJ1-2,CAIRPGEASGYTF,TGTGCCATCCGCCCAGGCGAGGCGTCTGGCTACACCTTC
-,-,TRBV10-2,TRBJ1-2,CASSEEGYGYTF,TGCGCCAGCAGTGAGGAGGGGTATGGCTACACCTTC
-,many,TRBV12-3/TRBV12-4,TRBJ1-5,CASSSTWGNQPQHF,TGTGCCAGCAGTTCGACCTGGGGTAATCAGCCCCAGCATTTT
-,many,TRBV9,TRBJ2-1,CASSGPLGDEQFF,TGTGCCAGCAGCGGCCCCTTGGGGGATGAGCAGTTCTTC
-,-,TRBV3-1,TRBJ2-2,CASSPRQDSAGELFF,TGTGCCAGCAGCCCCAGACAGGATAGTGCCGGGGAGCTGTTTTTT
-,-,TRBV20-1,TRBJ2-5,CSAPPRGAETQYF,TGCAGTGCTCCGCCCCGGGGGGCGGAGACCCAGTACTTC
-,once,TRBV10-3,TRBJ2-5,CASSNRYLETQYF,TGTGCCAGCAGTAACAGGTATTTGGAGACCCAGTACTTC
-,-,TRBV18,TRBJ2-1,CASSPVGTFYNEQFF,TGTGCCAGCTCACCGGTTGGCACCTTCTACAATGAGCAGTTCTTC
-,-,TRBV5-1,TRBJ2-1,CASSLPRNEQFF,TGCGCCAGCAGCTTGCCCAGAAATGAGCAGTTCTTC
-,many,TRBV20-1,TRBJ2-2,CSARKLVSHTGELFF,TGCAGTGCTAGAAAGTTGGTCTCCCACACCGGGGAGCTGTTTTTT
-,-,TRBV5-1,TRBJ2-2,CASSLELPGELFF,TGCGCCAGCAGCTTGGAACTGCCCGGGGAGCTGTTTTTT
-,-,TRBV5-1,TRBJ2-2,CASSLASVRSNTGELFF,TGCGCCAGCAGCTTGGCCTCGGTACGGTCGAACACCGGGGAGCTGTTTTTT
TRBD2,-,TRBV29-1,TRBJ2-1,CSGGLANYNEQFF,TGCAGCGGCGGACTAGCGAACTACAATGAGCAGTTCTTC
-,-,TRBV12-3/TRBV12-4,TRBJ2-5,CASSYSYQETQYF,TGTGCCAGCAGTTACAGTTACCAAGAGACCCAGTACTTC
-,-,TRBV20-1,TRBJ2-1,CSARGGGANNEQFF,TGCAGTGCTAGAGGGGGGGGCGCAAACAATGAGCAGTTCTTC
TRBD1,-,TRBV5-1,TRBJ1-1,CASSGSQGVNTEAFF,TGCGCCAGCAGCGGGTCGCAGGGGGTGAACACTGAAGCTTTCTTT
TRBD2,many,TRBV12-3/TRBV12-4,TRBJ2-7,CASSPGTSTYEQYF,TGTGCCAGCAGCCCCGGGACTAGCACATACGAGCAGTACTTC
-,few,TRBV29-1,TRBJ1-1,CAGGLNTEAFF,TGCGCCGGTGGGCTGAACACTGAAGCTTTCTTT
-,many,TRBV7-9,TRBJ1-4,CASSLGAATNEKLFF,TGTGCCAGCAGCTTAGGGGCAGCGACTAATGAAAAACTGTTTTTT
-,few,TRBV18,TRBJ2-2,CASSDSATGELFF,TGTGCCAGCTCTGACAGTGCTACCGGGGAGCTGTTTTTT
-,-,TRBV7-2,TRBJ1-3,CASSFGQLNSGNTIYF,TGTGCCAGCAGCTTTGGACAGCTGAACTCTGGAAACACCATATATTTT
TRBD2,-,TRBV5-1,TRBJ2-3,CASSLTTSGAADTQYF,TGCGCCAGCAGCTTGACGACTAGCGGGGCGGCAGATACGCAGTATTTT
TRBD2,-,TRBV2,TRBJ2-5,CASSAPSGGDETQYF,TGTGCCAGCAGTGCTCCTAGCGGGGGGGATGAGACCCAGTACTTC
TRBD1,many,TRBV29-1,TRBJ2-1,CSVLTGQGDEQFF,TGCAGCGTTCTAACGGGACAGGGGGATGAGCAGTTCTTC
TRBD1,many,TRBV12-3/TRBV12-4,TRBJ2-3,CASSPEGQGADTQYF,TGTGCCAGCAGCCCAGAGGGACAGGGGGCAGATACGCAGTATTTT
-,once,TRBV29-1,TRBJ2-7,CSADLGHEQYF,TGCAGCGCGGACCTAGGCCACGAGCAGTACTTC
TRBD1,few,TRBV20-1,TRBJ1-1,CSARDRVGHTEAFF,TGCAGTGCTCGAGACAGGGTCGGGCACACTGAAGCTTTCTTT
-,-,TRBV6-5,TRBJ1-2,CASSSSEGYTF,TGTGCCAGCAGTAGCTCCGAGGGCTACACCTTC
TRBD2,-,TRBV18,TRBJ2-1,CASSRPTSASYNEQFF,TGTGCCAGCTCACGACCAACTAGCGCCTCCTACAATGAGCAGTTCTTC
TRBD1,-,TRBV5-1,TRBJ1-1,CASSFTTGAPEAFF,TGCGCCAGCAGCTTTACGACAGGGGCCCCTGAAGCTTTCTTT
-,few,TRBV5-1,TRBJ1-1,CASSLNGVGAEAFF,TGCGCCAGCAGCTTGAATGGGGTCGGGGCTGAAGCTTTCTTT
-,few,TRBV19,TRBJ1-1,CASSSTGTVKNTEAFF,TGTGCCAGTAGTTCTACCGGGACGGTCAAGAACACTGAAGCTTTCTTT
TRBD2,few,TRBV6-2/TRBV6-3,TRBJ2-1,CASSNGLAVLNEQFF,TGTGCCAGCAGTAACGGACTAGCGGTGCTCAATGAGCAGTTCTTC
-,few,TRBV4-3,TRBJ2-1,CASSQRVGVYNEQFF,TGCGCCAGCAGCCAAAGGGTCGGGGTCTACAATGAGCAGTTCTTC
-,many,TRBV9,TRBJ2-1,CASSAPSGNGYNEQFF,TGTGCCAGCAGCGCCCCTTCAGGGAATGGTTACAATGAGCAGTTCTTC
-,-,TRBV7-3,TRBJ2-2,CASSLNRVNTGELFF,TGTGCCAGCAGCTTAAACCGGGTGAACACCGGGGAGCTGTTTTTT
-,-,TRBV7-9,TRBJ1-2,CASSPENYGYTF,TGTGCCAGCAGCCCCGAGAACTATGGCTACACCTTC
-,-,TRBV19,TRBJ1-5,CASSPPRDYSNQPQHF,TGTGCCAGTAGCCCCCCGAGAGATTATAGCAATCAGCCCCAGCATTTT
-,many,TRBV15,TRBJ1-1,CATSRAGFGEAFF,TGTGCCACCAGCAGAGCAGGGTTCGGTGAAGCTTTCTTT
TRBD1,few,TRBV12-3/TRBV12-4,TRBJ2-3,CASSWTGQPTQYF,TGTGCCAGCAGTTGGACAGGACAGCCTACGCAGTATTTT
-,-,TRBV5-5,TRBJ2-2,CASSLIRTKNTGELFF,TGTGCCAGCAGCTTAATACGGACAAAGAACACCGGGGAGCTGTTTTTT
-,-,TRBV12-3/TRBV12-4,TRBJ1-4,CASSAGSLRGEKLFF,TGTGCCAGCAGCGCCGGGTCCCTTCGAGGTGAAAAACTGTTTTTT
-,few,TRBV28,TRBJ1-2,CASSPPSHYGYTF,TGTGCCAGCAGTCCTCCTTCTCACTATGGCTACACCTTC
-,-,TRBV10-3,TRBJ1-4,CATHRDTNEKLFF,TGTGCCACCCACAGAGACACTAATGAAAAACTGTTTTTT
-,-,TRBV20-1,TRBJ1-2,CRASRDDYGYTF,TGCAGGGCCAGCAGGGATGACTATGGCTACACCTTC
TRBD2,-,TRBV4-3,TRBJ2-2,CASSQVIAGLPNTGELFF,TGCGCCAGCAGCCAAGTAATAGCGGGGCTACCGAACACCGGGGAGCTGTTTTTT
TRBD2,few,TRBV11-2,TRBJ2-7,CASSPGTSGDYEQYF,TGTGCCAGCAGCCCCGGGACTAGCGGGGACTACGAGCAGTACTTC
-,few,TRBV7-2,TRBJ2-3,CASSLGDYPSTDTQYF,TGTGCCAGCAGCTTAGGGGATTACCCCAGCACAGATACGCAGTATTTT
TRBD1,-,TRBV6-5,TRBJ2-5,CASSYPRGPETQYF,TGTGCCAGCAGTTACCCCAGGGGGCCTGAGACCCAGTACTTC
-,-,TRBV6-1,TRBJ1-1,CASRRVGVSDDPEAFF,TGTGCCAGCAGAAGGGTAGGAGTTTCGGACGACCCTGAAGCTTTCTTT
-,many,TRBV5-1,TRBJ2-1,CASSLNREQFF,TGCGCCAGCAGCTTGAATCGTGAGCAGTTCTTC